This T cell receptor (beta chain) was identified during a study of shared clonotypes between healthy human individuals (dated by TCRdb to the early 2020s). In terms of the full investigation: The cohort comprised a couple of women and a few men aged 18 to 49 years. For each donor, CD4 naive and CD4 memory were each given three plates, CD8 naive was given two plates, and CD8 memory was given one plate. To estimate repertoire size and how much clonotypes are shared between individuals, the study performed deep sequencing of blood TCR repertoires from about five healthy adults. Libraries were prepared and TCR repertoires were sequenced by different laboratories using diverse techniques, in order to increase sequencing depth and limit assay-specific biases. Per donor, leukapheresis produced somewhere between about 0.9 and 9 billion PBMCs. General study outcomes and caveats: Clonotypes shared by all four sorted-subset donors showed higher generation probabilities than non-shared clonotypes. When four donors were compared, the shared fraction of clonotypes was roughly 4.8% for naive CD4, over 3% for naive CD8, 2% to 2.5% for memory CD4, and 0.4% for memory CD8. The genetic and exposure-history diversity represented was limited by the small number of donors. Pairwise subsampling led to the expectation that sequencing depth would affect the degree of clonotype sharing among donors. Only blood was sampled, and tissue TCR repertoires likely differ from those in blood. Rarefaction of sorted-subset datasets indicated incomplete sequencing despite the large sequencing depth. Naive subsets generally had larger estimated clonotype richness than memory subsets.

Healthy HIV-negative adults with no recently reported acute infections or vaccinations were included as donors. Every donor was a Caucasian adult living in Nashville, Tennessee, USA. CD4+ T cells were enriched by magnetic negative selection; naive cells were then positively selected on CD45RA, and the negative fraction formed the memory subset. After blood collection by leukapheresis, PBMCs were isolated using Ficoll-Histopaque density gradient centrifugation and then cryopreserved in the vapor phase of liquid nitrogen. Purity and quantity of every magnetically sorted T cell population were checked by analytical flow cytometry. Genomic DNA was isolated from every sorted fraction and measured by UV absorbance on a Nanodrop 2000c. TCR CDR3 regions were amplified from genomic DNA by multiplex PCR using the deep immunoSEQ assay. Genomic DNA extracted from each cell subset was distributed evenly over all wells of several immunoSEQ 96-well plates, and each plate served as one replicate. Each replicate PCR for sorted subsets received about 180 ng genomic DNA, equal to about 30,000 T cell genomes. Purified libraries were quantified with a Qubit 3.0 fluorometer, sized on a Bioanalyzer 2100, and re-quantified with the KAPA Library Quantification kit. Every immunoSEQ 96-well plate was sequenced on a separate single-read 150-cycle Illumina NextSeq 550 flow cell. Under the source paper's analysis protocol: Because the immunoSEQ output included only junctional sequences and no quality scores, the filtering could not be the same as the filtering used for full-length reads. To assign V/J genes and CDR3, sequences were annotated against IMGT germline references using PyIR, a Python wrapper for IgBLAST v1.9. Reads were filtered out if the reads had weak V/J assignments (E-value above 1e-6), no CDR3, stop codons, out-of-frame junctions, or ambiguous translated residues. A V3J clonotype was defined by an identical inferred V gene, J gene, and CDR3 amino acid sequence. The percentage overlap between two repertoires was calculated by dividing the number of shared unique clonotypes by the size of the smaller repertoire. Richness of each repertoire was evaluated using RTK rarefaction, the Chao1 estimator, and Recon v2.1 estimates of unobserved clonotypes. Generation probabilities were computed with OLGA for all TCRbeta clonotypes obtained by the gDNA method from several donors. Drawn from immuneACCESS, this table holds only the in-frame rearrangements with V and J called that TCRdb kept. Clones are partly lost; checked studies trace under half to an unresolved V gene and leave the rest unexplained. The D gene and trimming were derived from the DNA, and the V and J assignments and clone size from that table. A total of some 2.1 million clones appear in this sample, roughly 96% of them only once. Of the sample, 0.13% falls within the top ten clones.

On this clone itself: Its antigen target is currently unknown. No base quality information exists; no much larger clone differs at one position.

This sequence originates from a man between 18 and 29 years old in good health. The sequenced sample was naive CD4+ T cells sorted from blood. According to the study, the label for this sample's cell subset or site signals: CD45RA+ positively selected.

The bases are TGTGCCCACCGTGGGGGGAGCAATCAGCCCCAGCATTTT. It translates as CAHRGGSNQPQHF. This chain joins TRBV6-1 to TRBJ1-5; the D gene is possibly TRBD1, with 5 bases matching. V gives up 11 bases and J gives up 1 base, and the segment between their germline ends measures 12 bases. Based on the germline V gene, the CDR1 and CDR2 sequences are MNHNS and SASEGT. The CDR3 spans 13 residues, from the cysteine through the phenylalanine. CDR3 DNA only is kept here, 39 bases in frame from base 1.